This T cell receptor beta chain originates from a study of blood T cell repertoires in COVID-19. The overall study: The origin of the acute and convalescent COVID-19 samples was the United States, Italy and Spain.

Sequenced by immunoSEQ multiplex PCR; TCRdb stores in-frame clones only, minus some. The profile shows about 200,000 clones, 86% of them singletons. V lost 0 bases to trimming and J lost 8 bases, with 19 bases between them. The CDR3 covers 16 residues. Germline V lookup: CDR1 MNHEY, CDR2 SVGAGI. What was sequenced was peripheral blood. The V gene is TRBV6-5, the J gene TRBJ1-1, with a weak D call TRBD1 (5 bases). The receptor was isolated from a man aged 25 to 40 who had recovered from COVID-19. CDR3 protein: CASSYSSRIGGSEAFF. The DNA for the CDR3 is TGTGCCAGCAGTTACTCATCGAGGATCGGGGGGTCCGAAGCTTTCTTT.